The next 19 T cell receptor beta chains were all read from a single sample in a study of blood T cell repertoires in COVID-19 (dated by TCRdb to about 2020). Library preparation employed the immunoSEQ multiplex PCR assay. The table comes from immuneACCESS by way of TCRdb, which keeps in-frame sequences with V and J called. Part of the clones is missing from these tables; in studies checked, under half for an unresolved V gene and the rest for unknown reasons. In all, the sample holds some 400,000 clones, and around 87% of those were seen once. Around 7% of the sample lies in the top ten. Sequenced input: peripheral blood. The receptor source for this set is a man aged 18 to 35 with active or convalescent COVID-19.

The CDR3 is CASSGPGQGGSNSPLHF. CDR3 nucleotides: TGTGCCAGCAGCGGGCCGGGACAGGGAGGATCAAATTCACCCCTCCACTTT. The chain combines TRBV7-8 with TRBJ1-6, with TRBD1 identical over 9 bases. The CDR3 runs 17 residues. CDR1 is SGHVS and CDR2 is FQNEAQ in the germline V gene. With V trimmed by 5 bases and J by 7 bases, 12 bases remained unmatched.

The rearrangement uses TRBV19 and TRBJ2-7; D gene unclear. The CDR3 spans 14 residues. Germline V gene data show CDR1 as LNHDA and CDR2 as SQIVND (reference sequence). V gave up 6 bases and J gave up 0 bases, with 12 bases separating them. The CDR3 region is CASSVGGSSYEQYF. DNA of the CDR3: TGTGCCAGTAGCGTCGGCGGCAGCTCCTACGAGCAGTACTTC.

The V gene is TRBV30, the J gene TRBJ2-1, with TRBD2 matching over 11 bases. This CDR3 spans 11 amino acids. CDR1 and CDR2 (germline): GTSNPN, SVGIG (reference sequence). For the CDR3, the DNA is TGTTCGGCTAGCGGGAGGTCTGAGCAGTTCTTC. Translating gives CSASGRSEQFF. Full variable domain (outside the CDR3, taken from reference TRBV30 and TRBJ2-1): SQTIHQWPATLVQPVGSPLSLECTVEGTSNPNLYWYRQAAGRGLQLLFYSVGIGQISSEVPQNLSASRPQDRQFILSSKKLLLSDSGFYLCSASGRSEQFFGPGTRLTVL.

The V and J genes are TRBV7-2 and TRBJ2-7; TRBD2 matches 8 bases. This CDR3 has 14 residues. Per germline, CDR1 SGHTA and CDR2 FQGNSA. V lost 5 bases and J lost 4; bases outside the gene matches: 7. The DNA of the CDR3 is TGTGCCAGCAGCCACAGCGGGAGAAGTTACGAGCAGTACTTC. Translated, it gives CASSHSGRSYEQYF.

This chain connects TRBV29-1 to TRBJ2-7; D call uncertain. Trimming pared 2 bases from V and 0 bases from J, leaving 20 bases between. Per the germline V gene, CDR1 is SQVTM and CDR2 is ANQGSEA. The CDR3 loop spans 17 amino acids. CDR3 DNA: TGCAGCGTTGAATCTCGTATCGGTACCCTGAGCTCCTACGAGCAGTACTTC. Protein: CSVESRIGTLSSYEQYF.

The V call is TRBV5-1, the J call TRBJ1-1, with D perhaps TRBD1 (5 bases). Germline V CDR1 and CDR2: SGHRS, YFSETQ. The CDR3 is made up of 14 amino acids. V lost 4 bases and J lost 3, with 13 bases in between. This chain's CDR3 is CASSPWLGDTEAFF. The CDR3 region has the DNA TGCGCCAGCAGCCCCTGGTTAGGGGACACTGAAGCTTTCTTT.

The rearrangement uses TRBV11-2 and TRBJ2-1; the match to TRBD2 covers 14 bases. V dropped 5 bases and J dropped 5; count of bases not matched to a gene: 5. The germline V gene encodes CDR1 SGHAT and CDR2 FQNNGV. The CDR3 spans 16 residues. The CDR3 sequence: CASSAATSGRDNEQFF. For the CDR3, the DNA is TGTGCCAGCAGCGCGGCGACTAGCGGGAGGGACAATGAGCAGTTCTTC. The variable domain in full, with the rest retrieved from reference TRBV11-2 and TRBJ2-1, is EAGVAQSPRYKIIEKRQSVAFWCNPISGHATLYWYQQILGQGPKLLIQFQNNGVVDDSQLPKDRFSAERLKGVDSTLKIQPAKLEDSAVYLCASSAATSGRDNEQFFGPGTRLTVL.

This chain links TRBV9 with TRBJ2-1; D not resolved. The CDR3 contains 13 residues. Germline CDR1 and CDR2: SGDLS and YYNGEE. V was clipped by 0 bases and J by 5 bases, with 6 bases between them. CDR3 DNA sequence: TGTGCCAGCAGCGTAGCCCAGAACAATGAGCAGTTCTTC. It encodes CASSVAQNNEQFF.

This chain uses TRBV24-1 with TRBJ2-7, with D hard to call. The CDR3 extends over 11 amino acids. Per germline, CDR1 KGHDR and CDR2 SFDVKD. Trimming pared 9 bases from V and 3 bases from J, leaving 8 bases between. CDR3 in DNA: TGTGCCACCCGTCCGGGCTACGAGCAGTACTTC. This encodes CATRPGYEQYF.

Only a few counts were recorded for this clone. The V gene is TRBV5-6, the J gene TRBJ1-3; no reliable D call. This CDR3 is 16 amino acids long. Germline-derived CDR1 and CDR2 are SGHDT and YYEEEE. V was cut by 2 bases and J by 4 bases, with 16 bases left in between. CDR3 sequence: CASSFKKAAFGNTIYF. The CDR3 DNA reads TGTGCCAGCAGCTTTAAAAAAGCCGCGTTCGGAAACACCATATATTTT.

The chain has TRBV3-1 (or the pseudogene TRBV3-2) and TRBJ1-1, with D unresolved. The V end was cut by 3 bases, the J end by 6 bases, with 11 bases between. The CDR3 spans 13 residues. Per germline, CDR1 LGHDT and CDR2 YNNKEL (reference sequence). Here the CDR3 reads CASSHFRYPEAFF. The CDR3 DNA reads TGTGCCAGCAGCCATTTTCGGTACCCTGAAGCTTTCTTT.

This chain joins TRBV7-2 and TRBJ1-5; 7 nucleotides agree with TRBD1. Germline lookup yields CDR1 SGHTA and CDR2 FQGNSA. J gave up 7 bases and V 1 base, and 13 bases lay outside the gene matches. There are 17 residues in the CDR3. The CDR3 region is CASSLGPLGGVGQPQHF. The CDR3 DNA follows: TGTGCCAGCAGCTTAGGACCGTTAGGGGGCGTTGGCCAGCCCCAGCATTTT. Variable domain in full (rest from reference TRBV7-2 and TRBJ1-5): GAGVSQSPSNKVTEKGKDVELRCDPISGHTALYWYRQSLGQGLEFLIYFQGNSAPDKSGLPSDRFSAERTGGSVSTLTIQRTQQEDSAVYLCASSLGPLGGVGQPQHFGDGTRLSIL.

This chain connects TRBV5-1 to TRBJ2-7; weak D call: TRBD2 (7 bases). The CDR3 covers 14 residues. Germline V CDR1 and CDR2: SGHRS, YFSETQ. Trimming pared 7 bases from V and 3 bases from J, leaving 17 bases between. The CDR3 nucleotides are TGCGCCAGCTGGTTGGGGGCGGGGGTCTACGAGCAGTACTTC. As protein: CASWLGAGVYEQYF.

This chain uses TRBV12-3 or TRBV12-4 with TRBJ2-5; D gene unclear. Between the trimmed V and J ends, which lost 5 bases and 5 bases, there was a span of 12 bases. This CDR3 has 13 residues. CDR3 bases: TGTGCCAGCAGTACTACCCGTGGGGAGACCCAGTACTTC. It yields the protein CASSTTRGETQYF.

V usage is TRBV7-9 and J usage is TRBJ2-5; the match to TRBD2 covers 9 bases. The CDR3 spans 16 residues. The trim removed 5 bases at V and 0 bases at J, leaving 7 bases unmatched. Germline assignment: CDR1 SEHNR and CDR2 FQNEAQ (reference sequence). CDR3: CASSPGTSRYQETQYF. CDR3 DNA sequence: TGTGCCAGCAGCCCCGGGACTAGCCGCTACCAAGAGACCCAGTACTTC.

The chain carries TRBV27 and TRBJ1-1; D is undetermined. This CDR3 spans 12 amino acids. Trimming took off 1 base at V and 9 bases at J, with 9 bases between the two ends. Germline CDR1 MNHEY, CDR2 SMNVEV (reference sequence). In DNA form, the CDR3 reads TGTGCCAGCAGTTTATTGGGCAGGAAAGCTTTCTTT. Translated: CASSLLGRKAFF.

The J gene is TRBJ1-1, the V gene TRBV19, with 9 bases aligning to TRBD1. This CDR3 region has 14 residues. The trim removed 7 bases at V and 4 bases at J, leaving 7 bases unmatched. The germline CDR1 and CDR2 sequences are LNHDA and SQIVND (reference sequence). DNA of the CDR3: TGTGCCAGTAACCCGACAGGGGGAAGCACTGAAGCTTTCTTT. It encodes CASNPTGGSTEAFF.

CDR3 sequence: CASSGAGEREKLFF. CDR3 DNA sequence: TGTGCCAGCAGCGGAGCAGGGGAAAGAGAAAAACTGTTTTTT. The chain has TRBV5-6 and TRBJ1-4; possible D gene TRBD1, 6 bases. CDR3 length: 14 amino acids. The germline V gene has CDR1 SGHDT and CDR2 YYEEEE. V lost 4 bases, J lost 8 bases, and 15 bases lay in between.

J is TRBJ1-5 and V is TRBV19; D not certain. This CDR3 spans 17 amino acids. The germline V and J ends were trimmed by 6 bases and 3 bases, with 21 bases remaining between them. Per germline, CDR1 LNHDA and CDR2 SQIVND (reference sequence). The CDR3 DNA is TGTGCCAGTAGGACGCCGGGTCGCCTCTCAAACAATCAGCCCCAGCATTTT. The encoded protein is CASRTPGRLSNNQPQHF.